This TCR beta chain appears in the sequencing data of a study of Ad26.COV2.S vaccination and SARS-CoV-2 variants (dated by TCRdb to about 2021). Notes on the research overall: Vaccine-arm donors were drawn from COV1001, a multicentre, randomized, double-blind, placebo-controlled phase I-IIa trial of Ad26.COV2.S in healthy adults. Investigators remained blinded to trial group allocation during experiments and outcome assessment. TCRbeta repertoire sequencing was used to assess the specificity and breadth of SARS-CoV-2-reactive T cell receptors after Ad26.COV2.S vaccination. Trial participants were randomized into five groups of five, in which low-dose or high-dose Ad26.COV2.S was given once or twice, or placebo was given on both occasions. Ad26.COV2.S was given intramuscularly at 5x10^10 or 1x10^11 viral particles, as a single shot or as two shots 56 days apart. The TCR-sequenced set comprised around 30 samples: some 19 Ad26.COV2.S vaccine recipients, 5 placebo recipients and 8 SARS-CoV-2 convalescent individuals.

In the paper's terms, the treatment or condition label means: approximately 18 received Ad26.COV2.S at low or high dose, single or two shots; 5 received placebo; per-sample allocation not given. Repertoires of vaccine and placebo recipients were sequenced from samples collected on day 63 after the first injection. Cohort 1b enrolled some 25 adults aged 18-55 years at a single site in Boston, USA, between 29 July and 7 August 2020. Ad26.COV2.S was a replication-incompetent adenovirus type 26 vector that expressed a prefusion-stabilized SARS-CoV-2 spike protein derived from the original Wuhan strain. The immunoSEQ Assay was the method used to sequence TCRbeta CDR3 regions. After extraction, genomic DNA underwent amplification by bias-controlled multiplex PCR, followed by high-throughput sequencing. Per the authors' processing: To quantify the absolute abundance of each unique TCRbeta CDR3 region, sequences were collapsed and filtered. T cell fraction was estimated by normalizing TCRbeta template counts to usable DNA, which was measured by amplifying reference genes present in all nucleated cells. Repertoire TCRs were annotated as SARS-CoV-2-specific by exact matching of V gene, CDR3 amino acid sequence and J gene to a known reactive TCR set. The reference SARS-CoV-2 TCR set was derived from MIRA and filtered for enrichment in COVID-19-positive ImmuneCODE repertoires, a step that removed public or cross-reactive TCRs. Drawing on the MIRA antigens, annotated TCRs were analysed further at the level of specific ORF or position within ORF. Depth was the summed frequency of annotated unique rearrangements, while breadth was defined as annotated unique rearrangements over total unique productive rearrangements. Group comparisons of TCR breadth used two-sided Wilcoxon rank-sum tests. TCRdb stores this immuneACCESS table with in-frame sequences only. Part of the clones is absent; in the studies checked, under half of the shortfall reflects unresolved V genes, and no reason is known for the rest. Clone size and the V and J calls come from that table; the DNA yielded D and trimming. This sample comprises about 480,000 clones, around nine tenths of them detected only once. The ten largest clonotypes hold around 13% of the sample.

The investigation overall reported the following: It was noted by the authors that total T cell responses may have been underestimated by the TCR breadth and depth analyses. Compared with placebo recipients, Ad26.COV2.S recipients showed higher spike-specific TCR breadth (P = 0.0014). After vaccination, spike-specific CD8+ and CD4+ T cell responses were reported to show substantial breadth. Non-spike TCR breadth was comparable between vaccine and placebo recipients, consistent with the vaccine containing only spike. The study was not powered for comparison of responses between vaccine doses or regimens.

Comment on this clone: There is no known antigen for this receptor. No per-base quality is available; no much larger clone lies one base away.

The sequence derives from a person aged 18 to 65 who received the Ad26.COV2.S COVID-19 vaccine or a placebo. Sequenced material: peripheral blood, taken in a trial of Ad26.COV2.S vaccine versus placebo.

The CDR3 in this case is CASSPRLTEAFF. Here is the DNA: TGTGCCAGCAGTCCCCGGTTGACTGAAGCTTTCTTT. The rearrangement joined TRBV6-2 or TRBV6-3 to TRBJ1-1, with no D gene named confidently. The CDR3 starts with the cysteine, ends with the phenylalanine, and has 12 residues. Just CDR3 DNA is preserved here, 36 bases in frame from base 1. V sheds 5 bases and J sheds 5 bases, leaving 9 bases between their ends. Taken from the germline V gene, the CDR1 and CDR2 loops are MNHEY and SVGEGT.